This TCR beta chain was captured by sequencing in a study of blood T cells in healthy people across ages. The second PCR ran roughly 7 to 12 cycles with a sample-barcoded 5' primer and J-beta primers. TCRdb used MiXCR to reprocess the 5' RACE reads, holding one entry per CDR3 protein. The sample comprises more than 700,000 distinct CDR3 sequences, 53% of which are singletons, and approximately 40% rests with the top ten. J lost 8 bases, V lost 5 bases, and 15 bases had no gene match. This CDR3 comprises 17 residues. CDR1 is SGHTA, CDR2 FQGNSA, per germline. In this sample, this clonotype turned up a few times.

Sequenced input: blood. This sequence was found in an older man in good health. V usage is TRBV7-2 and J usage is TRBJ2-1, with TRBD2 identical over 10 bases. This CDR3 is CASSHGGSGRIRDEQFF. In nucleotides, the CDR3 is TGTGCCAGCAGCCACGGGGGTAGCGGGAGGATTAGGGATGAGCAGTTCTTC.